The entry that follows covers one T cell receptor beta chain sequence. The sample comes from a study of blood T cell repertoires in COVID-19. About the study: COVID-19 samples from acute and convalescent phases originated in the United States, Italy and Spain.

The germline V gene has CDR1 ENHRY and CDR2 SYGVKD. With 0 bases removed from V and 4 bases from J, the gap between germline ends came to 10 bases. This CDR3 region has 14 residues. Authors' processing steps: Researchers report that nucleated cell counts were estimated from reference gene primer amplification. Sequencing used immunoSEQ multiplex PCR; TCRdb keeps in-frame clones, though not all of them. That table furnishes V, J and clone size, whereas the DNA furnished D and trimming. The sample contains some 250,000 clones, about 80% of which appear only once. The receptor comes from a man in his thirties or forties who had recovered from COVID-19. The chain has TRBV10-3 and TRBJ2-7; D possibly corresponds to TRBD1 (5 bases). Sequencing was done on a sample of peripheral blood. CDR3 sequence reads: CAISESSGFYEQYF. CDR3 sequence (DNA): TGTGCCATCAGTGAGTCATCAGGGTTTTACGAGCAGTACTTC.